These 24 T cell receptor beta chains originate from one sample sequenced in a study of identifying expanded T cells in peripheral blood. Generated by immunoSEQ multiplex PCR, the TCRdb table keeps only in-frame clones and is missing some. The sample includes 100,000 to 150,000 clones, 84% seen only once; the top ten take approximately 3%. Sample: blood. The receptors derive from a person between 18 and 70 years old in good health.

The rearrangement uses TRBV19 and TRBJ2-7; a possible D gene is TRBD2 (6 bases). The CDR3 spans 13 residues. The ends were cut back, 3 bases at V and 5 bases at J, with 11 bases in the middle. Germline V lookup: CDR1 LNHDA, CDR2 SQIVND (reference sequence). The CDR3 sequence: CASSISGGNEQYF. Here the CDR3 DNA reads TGTGCCAGTAGTATCAGCGGCGGGAACGAGCAGTACTTC.

This clone was picked up a small number of times. V and J are TRBV9 and TRBJ1-5; D unresolved. Trimming took off 3 bases at V and 3 bases at J, with 7 bases between the two ends. CDR3 length: 13 residues. Germline V gene lookup returns CDR1 SGDLS and CDR2 YYNGEE. CDR3 protein: CASSEGFNQPQHF. CDR3 bases: TGTGCCAGCAGCGAAGGGTTCAATCAGCCCCAGCATTTT.

The chain recombines TRBV27 with TRBJ2-1; D gene unclear. Trimming stripped 2 bases from V and 7 bases from J, with 3 bases between. This CDR3 spans 11 amino acids. CDR1 MNHEY and CDR2 SMNVEV come from the germline V gene (reference sequence). In DNA, the CDR3 is TGTGCCAGCAGTTTAGGGAATGAGCAGTTCTTC. It is translated as CASSLGNEQFF.

The chain carries TRBV9 and TRBJ2-1; a possible D gene is TRBD1 (6 bases). Trimming stripped 4 bases from V and 5 bases from J, with 13 bases between. Germline values: CDR1 SGDLS, CDR2 YYNGEE. The CDR3 sequence is 14 residues long. The CDR3 is CASSPGTPNNEQFF. The CDR3, as DNA: TGTGCCAGCAGCCCCGGGACACCTAACAATGAGCAGTTCTTC.

This clone was seen just once. The gene calls are TRBV6-5 and TRBJ2-2; the D is unclear. CDR3 length equals 16 residues. V was cut by 2 bases and J by 2 bases, with 12 bases left in between. CDR1 MNHEY and CDR2 SVGAGI come from the germline V gene. The CDR3 spells CASSYNGERNTGELFF. The CDR3 nucleotides read TGTGCCAGCAGTTACAATGGGGAAAGAAACACCGGGGAGCTGTTTTTT.

The chain uses TRBV18 and TRBJ1-1; 7 bases line up with TRBD1. This CDR3 is built from 13 residues. The ends lost 6 bases at V and 4 bases at J; junction bases unmatched: 5. Germline loops: CDR1 KGHSH, CDR2 LQKENI. The CDR3 bases are TGTGCCAGCTCGACTGGGACAGTCACTGAAGCTTTCTTT. Its translation is CASSTGTVTEAFF.

This clone occurred a few times. The chain links TRBV5-6 to TRBJ2-3; D might be TRBD2 (6 bases). Between the trimmed V and J ends, which lost 5 bases and 3 bases, there was a span of 10 bases. Germline V gene lookup returns CDR1 SGHDT and CDR2 YYEEEE. The CDR3 has 13 residues. CDR3 residues: CASRYGGTDTQYF. The DNA for the CDR3 is TGTGCCAGCAGATACGGAGGGACAGATACGCAGTATTTT.

The chain couples TRBV29-1 to TRBJ2-3; no clear D gene. Trimming removed 1 base from V and 0 bases from J, with 8 bases in between. Germline V gene sequence: CDR1 SQVTM, CDR2 ANQGSEA. The CDR3 is made up of 14 amino acids. The CDR3: CSVEGLASTDTQYF. CDR3 sequence (DNA): TGCAGCGTTGAAGGCCTCGCTAGCACAGATACGCAGTATTTT.

The sample holds a few counts of this clone. The same CDR3 arises from other DNA sequences in this sample as well. The rearrangement joins TRBV7-9 to TRBJ1-1; D unclear. The CDR3 loop spans 12 amino acids. V dropped 1 base and J dropped 6 bases, with 6 bases sitting between them. CDR1 is SEHNR, CDR2 FQNEAQ, per germline (reference sequence). The CDR3 reads CASSLGGAEAFF. The CDR3 bases are TGTGCCAGCAGCTTAGGTGGGGCTGAAGCTTTCTTT.

The V gene is TRBV12-5, the J gene TRBJ1-4; possibly TRBD1 for D (5 bases). With 9 bases removed from V and 5 bases from J, the gap between germline ends came to 16 bases. The germline gives CDR1 LGHNT, CDR2 FRNRAP. The CDR3 sequence is 14 residues long. The CDR3 here is CASSRQLDNEKLFF. As DNA, the CDR3 is TGTGCTAGCTCTAGACAGCTAGACAATGAAAAACTGTTTTTT.

V is TRBV5-1 and J is TRBJ1-2, with no clear D. This CDR3 comprises 15 residues. The V gene's germline CDR1 is SGHRS and CDR2 YFSETQ. V gave up 1 base and J gave up 5 bases, with 15 bases separating them. In nucleotides, the CDR3 is TGCGCCAGCAGCTTGTTAGAGGGAACGGTTTATGGCTACACCTTC. It is translated as CASSLLEGTVYGYTF.

This clone was recorded once. The rearrangement links TRBV27 to TRBJ2-6; TRBD1 might be the D (6 bases). There are 15 residues in the CDR3. CDR1 MNHEY and CDR2 SMNVEV come from the germline V gene (reference sequence). Trimming pared 3 bases from V and 2 bases from J, leaving 8 bases between. In nucleotides, the CDR3 is TGTGCCAGCAGTTTCGGACAGCCTGGGGCCAACGTCCTGACTTTC. This gives the protein CASSFGQPGANVLTF.

This clone was counted between two and nine times. The chain couples TRBV13 to TRBJ1-6; a possible D gene is TRBD1 (5 bases). This CDR3 region has 15 residues. V shed 6 bases and J shed 9 bases, with 18 bases lying between them. Germline assignment: CDR1 PRHDT and CDR2 FYEKMQ (reference sequence). The CDR3 sequence: CASSALDSLGSPLHF. CDR3 sequence (DNA): TGTGCCAGCAGTGCCCTCGACAGCCTGGGTTCACCCCTCCACTTT.

V usage is TRBV7-9 and J usage is TRBJ2-7, with 8 bases identical to TRBD2. The ends lost 7 bases at V and 6 bases at J; junction bases unmatched: 14. The germline V gene encodes CDR1 SEHNR and CDR2 FQNEAQ (reference sequence). This CDR3 is built from 15 residues. CDR3 protein: CASTPGGAPMGEQYF. CDR3 nucleotide sequence: TGTGCCAGCACCCCGGGGGGGGCCCCGATGGGCGAGCAGTACTTC.

The chain carries TRBV30 and TRBJ2-7; D may be TRBD1 (5 bases). Trimming cost V 0 bases and J 3 bases, with 12 bases left between them. Germline-derived CDR1 and CDR2 are GTSNPN and SVGIG (reference sequence). The CDR3 consists of 14 residues. CDR3 bases: TGTGCCTGGAGTGTCAAGGGGCCCTTCTACGAGCAGTACTTC. This gives the protein CAWSVKGPFYEQYF.

This chain joins TRBV4-3 and TRBJ2-7; D might be TRBD2 (5 bases). Germline CDR1 is LGHNA and CDR2 is YSLEER. Trimming removed 0 bases at V and 2 bases at J, with 14 bases between. The CDR3 consists of 16 residues. CDR3 residues: CASSQDRIPGTYEQYF. The CDR3 DNA reads as TGCGCCAGCAGCCAAGATAGAATACCCGGGACCTACGAGCAGTACTTC.

This sequence joins TRBV6-1 and TRBJ2-5; D might be TRBD2 (6 bases). CDR3 length: 16 residues. The ends were cut back, 2 bases at V and 2 bases at J, with 15 bases in the middle. CDR1 and CDR2 from the germline V gene are MNHNS and SASEGT. CDR3 residues: CASSESGWGEQETQYF. The CDR3 DNA follows: TGTGCCAGCAGTGAAAGTGGGTGGGGGGAGCAAGAGACCCAGTACTTC.

The V and J genes are TRBV7-6 and TRBJ1-5; D ambiguous. This CDR3 comprises 14 residues. The V end was cut by 1 base, the J end by 5 bases, with 9 bases between. Germline assignment: CDR1 SGHVS and CDR2 FNYEAQ. The CDR3 here is CASSLGGRDQPQHF. The CDR3 DNA sequence: TGTGCCAGCAGCTTAGGCGGTAGGGATCAGCCCCAGCATTTT.

The V gene is TRBV9, the J gene TRBJ2-7; TRBD1 matches 9 bases. There are 14 residues in the CDR3. J gave up 3 bases and V 2 bases, and 3 bases lay outside the gene matches. Germline V lookup: CDR1 SGDLS, CDR2 YYNGEE. The CDR3 DNA reads as TGTGCCAGCAGCGTCCGGGACAGGGTCTACGAGCAGTACTTC. It is translated as CASSVRDRVYEQYF.

This clone appeared a few times. The CDR3 DNA reads as TGTGCCTGGAGGCAGGGGGCTGATCCCCTCGGGGCCAACGTCCTGACTTTC. Its protein is CAWRQGADPLGANVLTF. The J gene is TRBJ2-6, the V gene TRBV30; 8 positions agree with TRBD1. Germline lookup yields CDR1 GTSNPN and CDR2 SVGIG (reference sequence). V lost 3 bases, J lost 4 bases, and 11 bases stayed unmatched. The CDR3 contains 17 residues. Supplemented by reference TRBV30 and TRBJ2-6, the full variable domain reads SQTIHQWPATLVQPVGSPLSLECTVEGTSNPNLYWYRQAAGRGLQLLFYSVGIGQISSEVPQNLSASRPQDRQFILSSKKLLLSDSGFYLCAWRQGADPLGANVLTFGAGSRLTVL.

A remark on this clone: The germline gene is not matched at one end of the junction; a read error may be the cause. The CDR3, as DNA: TGTGCCAGCTCTCCACAGGGGAATTTGGAGACCCAGTACTTC. As protein: CASSPQGNLETQYF. The chain carries TRBV18 and TRBJ2-5; 7 bases match TRBD1. The V gene's germline CDR1 is KGHSH and CDR2 LQKENI. This CDR3 comprises 14 residues.

V gene TRBV7-3 combines with J gene TRBJ2-7, with TRBD2 matching over 8 bases. CDR1 SGHTA and CDR2 FQGTGA come from the germline V gene. The CDR3 extends over 15 amino acids. The trim removed 5 bases at V and 1 base at J, leaving 7 bases unmatched. CDR3 region: CASSPGGGGSYEQYF. In nucleotides, the CDR3 is TGTGCCAGCAGCCCCGGGGGCGGGGGGTCCTACGAGCAGTACTTC.

J is TRBJ2-5 and V is TRBV6-5, with 7 bases that match TRBD2. The CDR3 runs to 14 residues. J was trimmed by 7 bases and V by 0 bases; bases with no gene match: 5. The germline CDR1 and CDR2 sequences are MNHEY and SVGAGI. CDR3 coding DNA: TGTGCCAGCAGTTACTCGGCGGGAGATGGGACCCAGTACTTC. Its protein is CASSYSAGDGTQYF.

The chain couples TRBV4-1 to TRBJ1-5, with D possibly being TRBD1 (6 bases). V was cut by 1 base and J by 4 bases, with 8 bases left in between. Per germline, CDR1 MGHRA and CDR2 YSYEKL. The CDR3 covers 14 residues. CDR3 DNA sequence: TGCGCCAGCAGCCAAGGACAGGCTAATCAGCCCCAGCATTTT. Amino acid sequence: CASSQGQANQPQHF.